This entry lists 16 T cell receptor beta chains sequenced from one sample in a study of control samples from healthy donors and cancer patients. Clones were read by immunoSEQ multiplex PCR, and TCRdb kept only the in-frame ones, dropping some. In the table there are 55,000 to 75,000 clones, around 87% of which are singletons. Sequencing input: PBMCs. The receptors were sampled from a woman aged 45-65 years with head and neck cancer.

This sequence joins TRBV9 and TRBJ2-3, with D tentatively TRBD1 (5 bases). The CDR3 has 16 amino acids. The V end lost 0 bases, the J end lost 0 bases, and 11 bases lay between the germline ends. CDR1 is SGDLS and CDR2 is YYNGEE in the germline V gene. The CDR3 sequence is CASSVGGSSSTDTQYF. Here the CDR3 DNA reads TGTGCCAGCAGCGTAGGGGGCAGTTCTAGCACAGATACGCAGTATTTT.

V gene TRBV5-1 combines with J gene TRBJ2-5, with 7 bases fitting TRBD1. The CDR3 is 16 amino acids. The germline gives CDR1 SGHRS, CDR2 YFSETQ. With 5 bases clipped from V and 2 bases from J, the junction kept 12 bases outside the gene matches. This CDR3 reads CASSWRTGAEQETQYF. CDR3 sequence (DNA): TGCGCCAGCAGTTGGCGCACAGGGGCGGAACAAGAGACCCAGTACTTC.

The chain joins TRBV4-1 to TRBJ2-7, with 8 bases fitting TRBD1. The CDR3 is 18 amino acids. The ends lost 3 bases at V and 3 bases at J; junction bases unmatched: 16. Looked up from germline, CDR1 is MGHRA and CDR2 is YSYEKL. The CDR3 nucleotides read TGCGCCAGCAGCCAGATATCACTGGACAGGGTTATCGGCTACGAGCAGTACTTC. As protein: CASSQISLDRVIGYEQYF.

The chain couples TRBV19 to TRBJ1-4; 7 nucleotides match TRBD1. Germline CDR1 LNHDA, CDR2 SQIVND (reference sequence). Germline trimming cut 5 bases from V and 5 bases from J; bases unmatched to any gene: 8. The CDR3 is 15 residues long. The CDR3 here is CASSLRQGPNEKLFF. CDR3 coding DNA: TGTGCCAGTAGTCTCCGACAGGGACCGAATGAAAAACTGTTTTTT.

The chain uses TRBV24-1 and TRBJ2-7; TRBD2 is a possible D gene (5 bases). The CDR3 runs 14 residues. Deletions cut 3 bases from V and 2 bases from J, with 10 bases between. Germline values: CDR1 KGHDR, CDR2 SFDVKD. The CDR3 spells CATSDRGSAYEQYF. The CDR3 coding sequence is TGTGCCACCAGTGATAGAGGGTCGGCCTACGAGCAGTACTTC.

The chain has TRBV7-2 and TRBJ2-3, with D possibly being TRBD1 or TRBD2 (5 bases each). CDR3 size: 16 residues. Germline CDR1 reads SGHTA; CDR2 reads FQGNSA. V lost 1 base, J lost 1 base, and 12 bases lay in between. The CDR3 coding sequence is TGTGCCAGCAGCTTAGGAGGGGTTTCAGGCACAGATACGCAGTATTTT. Translated: CASSLGGVSGTDTQYF.

This sequence joins TRBV5-6 and TRBJ2-2; TRBD1 might be the D (5 bases). This CDR3 contains 15 residues. Germline lookup yields CDR1 SGHDT and CDR2 YYEEEE. The V and J ends lost 3 bases and 2 bases respectively, with 11 bases between them. CDR3 in DNA: TGTGCCAGCAGCTGGATGGGGCGCAACACCGGGGAGCTGTTTTTT. It codes for CASSWMGRNTGELFF.

This chain uses TRBV28 with TRBJ1-4, with 9 bases that match TRBD1. The CDR3 consists of 15 residues. Trimming at V came to 6 bases and at J to 6 bases, leaving 8 bases not matched to a gene. Germline CDR1 MDHEN, CDR2 SYDVKM. This chain's CDR3 is CASSLLGQGHEKLFF. The CDR3 DNA sequence: TGTGCCAGCAGCCTCCTGGGACAGGGTCATGAAAAACTGTTTTTT.

CDR3 sequence reads: CSAHRETQYF. Written as DNA, the CDR3 is TGCAGTGCCCACCGGGAGACCCAGTACTTC. The V gene is TRBV20-1, the J gene TRBJ2-5; D gene unclear. Germline loops: CDR1 DFQATT, CDR2 SNEGSKA (reference sequence). The germline V and J ends were trimmed by 6 bases and 5 bases, with 7 bases remaining between them. The CDR3 has 10 amino acids.

The rearrangement links TRBV5-1 to TRBJ2-5; D uncertain. V gave up 1 base and J gave up 5 bases, with 9 bases separating them. Germline CDR1 SGHRS, CDR2 YFSETQ. This CDR3 region has 13 residues. The CDR3 coding sequence is TGCGCCAGCAGCTTGATTCTAGAGGAGACCCAGTACTTC. Residues: CASSLILEETQYF.

V usage is TRBV21-1 and J usage is TRBJ1-6; TRBD1 is the table's D call, not checked against the DNA. TRBV21-1 is marked as a pseudogene. CDR3 length equals 14 residues. CDR3 amino acids: CASTPDRARSPLHF. Written as DNA, the CDR3 is TGTGCCAGCACACCAGACAGGGCGCGTTCACCCCTCCACTTT.

CDR3 sequence reads: CASSFVSGGAREQYF. In DNA, the CDR3 is TGTGCCAGCAGCTTCGTTAGCGGGGGGGCGAGGGAGCAGTACTTC. The V and J genes are TRBV11-2 and TRBJ2-7; 11 bases fit TRBD2. The CDR3 sequence is 15 residues long. J was trimmed by 7 bases and V by 3 bases; bases with no gene match: 8. Germline V lookup: CDR1 SGHAT, CDR2 FQNNGV.

This chain uses TRBV3-1 (or the pseudogene TRBV3-2) with TRBJ2-5; D uncertain. The CDR3 consists of 12 residues. V lost 1 base and J 5 bases, leaving 5 bases between the germline ends. Germline CDR1 reads LGHDT; CDR2 reads YNNKEL (reference sequence). CDR3 sequence (DNA): TGTGCCAGCAGCCAAGTGCGGGAGACCCAGTACTTC. It is translated as CASSQVRETQYF.

The chain joins TRBV5-1 to TRBJ1-4; 8 nucleotides align to TRBD1. The junction had 8 bases not matched to a gene; V was cut back by 5 bases and J by 8 bases. The CDR3 is 14 residues long. CDR1 and CDR2 (germline): SGHRS, YFSETQ. The CDR3 DNA is TGCGCCAGCAGATGGGGACAGGCGAGCGAAAAACTGTTTTTT. Residues: CASRWGQASEKLFF.

This chain joins TRBV28 and TRBJ1-2; D remains unclear. The V end lost 7 bases, the J end lost 4 bases, and 13 bases lay between the germline ends. Germline CDR1 is MDHEN and CDR2 is SYDVKM. There are 13 residues in the CDR3. This chain's CDR3 is CASTLTSPYGYTF. For the CDR3, the DNA is TGTGCCAGCACCCTGACCAGTCCCTATGGCTACACCTTC.

This chain joins TRBV29-1 and TRBJ2-1; D might be TRBD1 (5 bases). The CDR3 runs to 15 residues. Germline-derived CDR1 and CDR2 are SQVTM and ANQGSEA. V lost 6 bases to trimming and J lost 4 bases, with 19 bases between them. The CDR3 is CSVAEDTLSYNEQFF. Written as DNA, the CDR3 is TGCAGCGTCGCAGAGGACACCCTATCATACAATGAGCAGTTCTTC.